These 5 T cell receptor beta chains originate from one sample sequenced in a study of chemoradiotherapy in HPV16-positive cancers. Assay: immunoSEQ multiplex PCR; the TCRdb copy retains only in-frame clones and omits some. This repertoire shows roughly 16,000 clones, more than 70% found once; its top ten account for approximately 11%. Sampling was carried out from a patient who underwent chemoradiotherapy. Source of these receptors: a human donor with HPV-associated anogenital cancer.

This clone appeared once. The rearrangement links TRBV4-3 to TRBJ2-5, with D uncertain. The length of the CDR3 is 15 residues. The germline V gene encodes CDR1 LGHNA and CDR2 YSLEER. Deletions cut 0 bases from V and 5 bases from J, with 13 bases between. This CDR3 is CASSQELIGRETQYF. CDR3 in DNA: TGCGCCAGCAGCCAAGAGTTGATAGGACGGGAGACCCAGTACTTC.

The gene calls are TRBV6-4 and TRBJ2-5; 12 positions agree with TRBD2. V lost 4 bases and J lost 5; bases outside the gene matches: 5. Germline assignment: CDR1 MRHNA and CDR2 SNTAGT. The CDR3 has 15 amino acids. CDR3 residues: CASSVTSGGRETQYF. CDR3 in DNA: TGTGCCAGCAGTGTTACTAGCGGGGGGCGTGAGACCCAGTACTTC.

The V call is TRBV5-8, the J call TRBJ1-2; D is unresolved. V lost 4 bases, J lost 4 bases, and 11 bases lay in between. Germline CDR1 is SGHTS and CDR2 is YDEGEE. This CDR3 contains 13 residues. The CDR3 DNA sequence: TGTGCCAGCAGCATCAGACCCCTCTATGGCTACACCTTC. Translated, it gives CASSIRPLYGYTF.

The chain carries TRBV7-2 and TRBJ1-2; D gene ambiguous. V shed 5 bases and J shed 0 bases, with 4 bases lying between them. This CDR3 contains 12 residues. Per germline, CDR1 SGHTA and CDR2 FQGNSA. In nucleotides, the CDR3 is TGTGCCAGCAGCACAGCTAACTATGGCTACACCTTC. Translation gives CASSTANYGYTF. The variable domain in full, with the rest retrieved from reference TRBV7-2 and TRBJ1-2, is GAGVSQSPSNKVTEKGKDVELRCDPISGHTALYWYRQSLGQGLEFLIYFQGNSAPDKSGLPSDRFSAERTGGSVSTLTIQRTQQEDSAVYLCASSTANYGYTFGSGTRLTVV.

The chain recombines TRBV5-1 with TRBJ1-2; possibly TRBD1 for D (5 bases). In germline, CDR1 is SGHRS, CDR2 YFSETQ. The V end was cut by 4 bases, the J end by 7 bases, with 17 bases between. This CDR3 has 14 residues. The DNA for the CDR3 is TGCGCCAGCAGCCTAGGCCAGGGTAATTTTGGCTACACCTTC. Its translation is CASSLGQGNFGYTF.